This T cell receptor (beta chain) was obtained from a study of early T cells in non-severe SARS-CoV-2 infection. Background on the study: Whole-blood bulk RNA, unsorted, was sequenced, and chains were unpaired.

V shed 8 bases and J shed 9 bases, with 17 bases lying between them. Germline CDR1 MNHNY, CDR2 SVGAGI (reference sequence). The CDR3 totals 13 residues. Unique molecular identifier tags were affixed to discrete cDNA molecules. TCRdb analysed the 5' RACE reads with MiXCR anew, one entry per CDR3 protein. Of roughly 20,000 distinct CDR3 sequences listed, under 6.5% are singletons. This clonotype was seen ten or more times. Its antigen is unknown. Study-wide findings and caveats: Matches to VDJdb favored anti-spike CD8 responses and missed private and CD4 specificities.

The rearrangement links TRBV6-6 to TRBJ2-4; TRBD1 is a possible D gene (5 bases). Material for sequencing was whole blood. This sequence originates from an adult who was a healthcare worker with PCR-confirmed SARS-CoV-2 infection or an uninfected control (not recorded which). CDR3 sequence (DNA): TGTGCCAGCGCAAGGGGCGACAGAGGCATTCAGTACTTC. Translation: CASARGDRGIQYF.